This TCR beta chain was identified in a study of T cells in Graves' hyperthyroidism and ophthalmopathy. Germline CDR1 is SGHRS and CDR2 is YFSETQ. The CDR3 totals 15 residues. The J segment lost 3 bases and the V segment lost 1 base, leaving 5 bases of the junction unmatched. Researchers took RNA transcripts and amplified the TCR beta CDR3 regions from them. RT-PCR in the first round (using the HTBI primer set) targeted the TCR CDR3. TCRdb recomputed calls from the multiplex PCR reads with MiXCR, one row per CDR3 protein. The sample shows a few hundred thousand distinct CDR3 sequences, 25% of them seen only once.

The specimen was blood. This chain joins TRBV5-1 and TRBJ2-7; 9 bases line up with TRBD1. The receptor comes from a man aged 50 to 60 with Graves' hyperthyroidism. The CDR3 DNA sequence: TGCGCCAGCAGCTTGACGGGACAGGGTTTCTACGAGCAGTACTTC. As protein: CASSLTGQGFYEQYF.